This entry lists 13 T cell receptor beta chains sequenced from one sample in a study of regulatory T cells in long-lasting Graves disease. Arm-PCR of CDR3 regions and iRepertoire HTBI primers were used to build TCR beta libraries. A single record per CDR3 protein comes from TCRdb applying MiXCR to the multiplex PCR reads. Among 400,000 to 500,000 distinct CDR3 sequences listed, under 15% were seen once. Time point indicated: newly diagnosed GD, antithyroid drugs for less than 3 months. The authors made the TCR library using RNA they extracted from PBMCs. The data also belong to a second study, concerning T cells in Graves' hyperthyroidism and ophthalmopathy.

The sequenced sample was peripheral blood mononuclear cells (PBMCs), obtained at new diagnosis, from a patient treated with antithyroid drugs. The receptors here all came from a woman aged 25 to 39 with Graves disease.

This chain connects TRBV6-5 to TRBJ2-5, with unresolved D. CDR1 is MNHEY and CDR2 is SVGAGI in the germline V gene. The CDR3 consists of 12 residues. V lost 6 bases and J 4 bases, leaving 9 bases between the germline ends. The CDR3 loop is CASSYPPETQYF. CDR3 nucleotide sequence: TGTGCCAGCAGCTACCCCCCAGAGACCCAGTACTTC.

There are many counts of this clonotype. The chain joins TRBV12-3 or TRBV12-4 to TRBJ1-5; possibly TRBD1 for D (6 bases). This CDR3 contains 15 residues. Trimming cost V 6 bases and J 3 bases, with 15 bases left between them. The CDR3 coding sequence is TGTGCCAGCAGACGCACAGGGAGCAACAATCAGCCCCAGCATTTT. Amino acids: CASRRTGSNNQPQHF.

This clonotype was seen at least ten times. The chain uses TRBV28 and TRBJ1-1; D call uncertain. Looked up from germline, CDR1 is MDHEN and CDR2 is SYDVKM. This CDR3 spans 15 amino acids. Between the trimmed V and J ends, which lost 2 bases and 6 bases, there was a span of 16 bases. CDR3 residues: CASSLRAENGAEAFF. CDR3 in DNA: TGTGCCAGCAGTTTACGAGCAGAGAATGGGGCTGAAGCTTTCTTT.

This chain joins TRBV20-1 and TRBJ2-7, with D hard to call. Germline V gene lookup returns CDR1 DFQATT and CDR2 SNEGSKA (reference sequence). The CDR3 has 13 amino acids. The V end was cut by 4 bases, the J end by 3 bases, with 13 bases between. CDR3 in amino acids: CSATYTNHYEQYF. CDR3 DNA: TGCAGTGCTACCTACACTAACCACTACGAGCAGTACTTC.

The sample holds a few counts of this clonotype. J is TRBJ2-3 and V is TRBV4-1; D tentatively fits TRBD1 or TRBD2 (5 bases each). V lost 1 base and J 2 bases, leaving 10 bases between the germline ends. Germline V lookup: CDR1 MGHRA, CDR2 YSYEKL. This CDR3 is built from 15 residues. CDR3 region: CASSQVGAATDTQYF. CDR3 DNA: TGCGCCAGCAGCCAAGTCGGGGCGGCCACAGATACGCAGTATTTT.

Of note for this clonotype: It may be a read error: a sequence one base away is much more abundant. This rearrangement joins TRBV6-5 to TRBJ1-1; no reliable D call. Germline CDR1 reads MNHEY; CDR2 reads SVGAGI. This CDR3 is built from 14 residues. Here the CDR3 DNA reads TGTGCCGGCAGTTACCGAACGGGAAACACTGAAGCTTTCTTT. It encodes CAGSYRTGNTEAFF.

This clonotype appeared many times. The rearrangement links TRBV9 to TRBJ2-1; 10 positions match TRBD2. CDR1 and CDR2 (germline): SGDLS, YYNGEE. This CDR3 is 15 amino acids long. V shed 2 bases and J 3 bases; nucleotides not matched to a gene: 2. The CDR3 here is CASSVSSGSYNEQFF. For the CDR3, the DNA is TGTGCCAGCAGCGTGTCTAGCGGGAGCTACAATGAGCAGTTCTTC.

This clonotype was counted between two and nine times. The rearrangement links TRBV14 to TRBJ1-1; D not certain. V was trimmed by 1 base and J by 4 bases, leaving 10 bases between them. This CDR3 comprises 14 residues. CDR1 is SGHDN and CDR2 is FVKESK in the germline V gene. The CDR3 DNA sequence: TGTGCCAGCAGCCAAGGCCTCCCGGGCACTGAAGCTTTCTTT. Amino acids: CASSQGLPGTEAFF. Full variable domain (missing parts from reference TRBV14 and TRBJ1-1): EAGVTQFPSHSVIEKGQTVTLRCDPISGHDNLYWYRRVMGKEIKFLLHFVKESKQDESGMPNNRFLAERTGGTYSTLKVQPAELEDSGVYFCASSQGLPGTEAFFGQGTRLTVV.

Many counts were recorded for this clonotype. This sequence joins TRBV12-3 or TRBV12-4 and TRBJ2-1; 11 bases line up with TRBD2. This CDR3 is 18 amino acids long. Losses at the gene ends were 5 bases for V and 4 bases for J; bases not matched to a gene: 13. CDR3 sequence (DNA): TGTGCCAGCAGTCTCCGGACTAGCGGGCCGACCTCTTACAATGAGCAGTTCTTC. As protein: CASSLRTSGPTSYNEQFF.

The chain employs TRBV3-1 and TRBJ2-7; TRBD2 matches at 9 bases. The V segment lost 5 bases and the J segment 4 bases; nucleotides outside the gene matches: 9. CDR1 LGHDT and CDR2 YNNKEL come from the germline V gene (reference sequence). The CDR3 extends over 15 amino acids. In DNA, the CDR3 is TGTGCCAGCAGCTTCCGGTCTAGCGGGACTTACGAGCAGTACTTC. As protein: CASSFRSSGTYEQYF.

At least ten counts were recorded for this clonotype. The CDR3 DNA follows: TGTGCCAGCAGCCGATCCGGGACAACCATCGAAGCTTTCTTT. Translation gives CASSRSGTTIEAFF. This chain links TRBV28 with TRBJ1-1; D is perhaps TRBD1 (6 bases). V gave up 6 bases and J gave up 8 bases, with 19 bases separating them. Per germline, CDR1 MDHEN and CDR2 SYDVKM. The CDR3 consists of 14 residues.

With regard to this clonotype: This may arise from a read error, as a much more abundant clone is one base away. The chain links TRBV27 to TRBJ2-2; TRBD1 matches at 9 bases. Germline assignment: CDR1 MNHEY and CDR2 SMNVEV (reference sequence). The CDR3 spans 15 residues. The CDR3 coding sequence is TGTACCAGCAGCCATGACAGGGGGTATACCGGGGAGCTGTTTTTT. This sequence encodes CTSSHDRGYTGELFF.

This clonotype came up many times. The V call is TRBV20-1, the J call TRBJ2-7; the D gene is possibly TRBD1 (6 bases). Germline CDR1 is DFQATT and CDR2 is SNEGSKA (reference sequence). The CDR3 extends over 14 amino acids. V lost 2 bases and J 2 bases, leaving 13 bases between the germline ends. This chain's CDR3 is CSARYDRNTYEQYF. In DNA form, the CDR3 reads TGCAGTGCTAGATACGACAGGAACACCTACGAGCAGTACTTC.